A single sample is the source of the 9 T cell receptor beta chains below, sequenced in a study of T cells in Graves' hyperthyroidism and ophthalmopathy. RNA transcripts gave rise to amplified TCR beta CDR3 regions. Researchers ran a first-round RT-PCR on the TCR CDR3 using the HTBI primer set. TCRdb ran MiXCR on the multiplex PCR reads and lists one entry per CDR3 protein. The sample carries around 240,000 distinct CDR3 sequences, about 16% recorded once. The sample was blood. These TCRs come from a woman aged 18-30 years with Graves' ophthalmopathy.

This clonotype was observed many times. V gene TRBV7-3 combines with J gene TRBJ2-6; D may be TRBD1 (6 bases). Germline V gene lookup returns CDR1 SGHTA and CDR2 FQGTGA. The CDR3 covers 17 residues. Deletions cut 4 bases from V and 0 bases from J, with 13 bases between. In DNA form, the CDR3 reads TGTGCCAGCAGCTCTCCGGGACAAAGCTCTGGGGCCAACGTCCTGACTTTC. Translated, it gives CASSSPGQSSGANVLTF.

This clonotype was recorded at least ten times. V gene TRBV3-1 combines with J gene TRBJ2-2; D unresolved. Germline V gene sequence: CDR1 LGHDT, CDR2 YNNKEL (reference sequence). The CDR3 has 15 amino acids. V was pared by 4 bases and J by 2 bases, with 11 bases between. The CDR3 DNA sequence: TGTGCCAGCAGCCGACGGAGCTTAAACACCGGGGAGCTGTTTTTT. It is translated as CASSRRSLNTGELFF.

This clonotype was seen many times. The chain joins TRBV5-1 to TRBJ1-2; D is undetermined. CDR3 length equals 14 residues. CDR1 and CDR2 (germline): SGHRS, YFSETQ. The V end was cut by 0 bases, the J end by 8 bases, with 14 bases between. As DNA, the CDR3 is TGCGCCAGCAGCTTGGACCCGGGGTTGAGCGGCTACACCTTC. This gives the protein CASSLDPGLSGYTF.

The gene calls are TRBV19 and TRBJ1-5, with D possibly being TRBD1 (5 bases). This CDR3 spans 15 amino acids. Deletions cut 5 bases from V and 1 base from J, with 12 bases between. The V gene's germline CDR1 is LNHDA and CDR2 SQIVND (reference sequence). CDR3 nucleotides: TGTGCCAGTAGTCCCAGGGAGTTCAGCAATCAGCCCCAGCATTTT. It translates to CASSPREFSNQPQHF.

In this sample, this clonotype turned up many times. V gene TRBV28 combines with J gene TRBJ1-3, with 10 bases lining up with TRBD1. The CDR3 consists of 16 residues. The germline V gene encodes CDR1 MDHEN and CDR2 SYDVKM. The V and J ends lost 6 bases and 4 bases, in that order; junction bases with no gene match: 9. CDR3 sequence: CASSPEGQGPGNTIYF. The CDR3 nucleotides read TGTGCCAGCAGCCCTGAGGGACAGGGGCCAGGAAACACCATATATTTT.

The chain couples TRBV4-1 to TRBJ2-4; tentative D call: TRBD2 (6 bases). V was pared by 4 bases and J by 3 bases, with 13 bases between. From germline, CDR1 is MGHRA and CDR2 YSYEKL. The CDR3 spans 15 residues. The CDR3 nucleotides read TGCGCCAGCAGCCTCTCTGGAGGGGTCAAAAACATTCAGTACTTC. It yields the protein CASSLSGGVKNIQYF.

This clonotype occurred many times. The gene calls are TRBV20-1 and TRBJ2-2, with 13 bases that match TRBD2. Trimming removed 6 bases from V and 7 bases from J; junction bases left unmatched: 5. This CDR3 spans 14 amino acids. From germline, CDR1 is DFQATT and CDR2 SNEGSKA (reference sequence). For the CDR3, the DNA is TGCAGTGCCGGACTAGCGGGAGTCGGCGGGGAGCTGTTTTTT. It is translated as CSAGLAGVGGELFF.

This chain joins TRBV7-8 and TRBJ2-7; 11 nucleotides line up with TRBD2. Unmatched junction bases numbered 5, after V lost 5 bases and J lost 2 bases. Per the germline V gene, CDR1 is SGHVS and CDR2 is FQNEAQ. CDR3 size: 15 residues. CDR3 coding DNA: TGTGCCAGCAGCCAGCTAGCGGGGGGCCCCTACGAGCAGTACTTC. Translation: CASSQLAGGPYEQYF. Full variable domain (missing parts from reference TRBV7-8 and TRBJ2-7): GAGVSQSPRYKVAKRGQDVALRCDPISGHVSLFWYQQALGQGPEFLTYFQNEAQLDKSGLPSDRFFAERPEGSVSTLKIQRTQQEDSAVYLCASSQLAGGPYEQYFGPGTRLTVT.

This clonotype was detected ten times or more. CDR3 region: CASSFGALITDTQYF. CDR3 nucleotide sequence: TGTGCCAGCAGCTTTGGGGCTCTAATCACAGATACGCAGTATTTT. The gene calls are TRBV5-8 and TRBJ2-3; a possible D gene is TRBD1 (5 bases). V was cut by 2 bases and J by 2 bases, with 12 bases left in between. CDR3 length: 15 residues. Looked up from germline, CDR1 is SGHTS and CDR2 is YDEGEE. Looking up the rest from reference TRBV5-8 and TRBJ2-3 gives the full variable domain: EAGVTQSPTHLIKTRGQQATLRCSPISGHTSVYWYQQALGLGLQFLLWYDEGEERNRGNFPPRFSGRQFPNYSSELNVNALELEDSALYLCASSFGALITDTQYFGPGTRLTVL.